The source of this T cell receptor (beta chain) is a study of blood T cells in healthy people across ages. General observations from the study: Diversity of TCR beta correlated strongly with naive T cell percentage.

The V and J ends lost 6 bases and 4 bases respectively, with 26 bases between them. Germline lookup yields CDR1 LGHNA and CDR2 YNFKEQ. This CDR3 is built from 18 residues. For this clonotype: The antigen remains unidentified.

Primers used in a second PCR of roughly 6 to 12 cycles were a sample-barcoded 5' primer and a J-beta primer mix. TCRdb reprocessed the 5' RACE reads via MiXCR and lists one record per CDR3 protein. The sample includes 1.8 million or so distinct CDR3 sequences, roughly two fifths seen only once; the top ten take roughly 23%. Input material: blood. The chain has TRBV4-2 and TRBJ2-3; D ambiguous. This TCR came from a human donor in good health. The CDR3 region is CASRRAWVRQAAPDTQYF. In nucleotides, the CDR3 is TGTGCCAGCAGACGAGCCTGGGTCCGGCAGGCTGCTCCAGATACGCAGTATTTT.